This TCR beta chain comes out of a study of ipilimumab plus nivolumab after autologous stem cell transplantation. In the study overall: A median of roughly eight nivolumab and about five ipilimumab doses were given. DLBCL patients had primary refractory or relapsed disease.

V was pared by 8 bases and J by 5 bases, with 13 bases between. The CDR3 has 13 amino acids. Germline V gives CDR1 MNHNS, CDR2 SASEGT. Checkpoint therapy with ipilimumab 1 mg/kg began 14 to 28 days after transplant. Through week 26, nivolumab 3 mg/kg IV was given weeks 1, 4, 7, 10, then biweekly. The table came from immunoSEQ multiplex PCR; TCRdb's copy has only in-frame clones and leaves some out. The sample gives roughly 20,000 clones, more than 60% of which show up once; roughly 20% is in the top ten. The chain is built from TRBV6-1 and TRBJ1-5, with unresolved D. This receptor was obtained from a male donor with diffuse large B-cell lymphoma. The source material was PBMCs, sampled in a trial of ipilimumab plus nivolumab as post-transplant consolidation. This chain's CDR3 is CASGVVSYQPQHF. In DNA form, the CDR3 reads TGTGCCAGCGGAGTCGTGAGTTATCAGCCCCAGCATTTT.